This entry lists 8 T cell receptor beta chains sequenced from one sample in a study of beta chain features in type 1 diabetes. The authors reverse transcribed all of the isolated RNA, so sequencing captured expressed TCRB transcripts. Sequenced by immunoSEQ multiplex PCR; TCRdb stores in-frame clones only, minus some. The sample lists hundreds of thousands of clones; over 11% were seen once. Sequences were obtained from naive CD4+ T cells from blood. The source is a young man in good health.

This clone was counted between two and nine times. The chain recombines TRBV5-4 with TRBJ2-3, with 11 bases aligning to TRBD2. The CDR3 is 16 residues long. Germline CDR1 is SGHNT and CDR2 is YYREEE (reference sequence). V shed 4 bases and J 0 bases; nucleotides not matched to a gene: 4. The CDR3 DNA sequence: TGTGCCAGCAGCCCACTAGCGGGGGTTAGCACAGATACGCAGTATTTT. Residues: CASSPLAGVSTDTQYF.

This rearrangement joins TRBV29-1 to TRBJ2-3, with 7 nucleotides matching TRBD2. This CDR3 region has 18 residues. CDR1 is SQVTM and CDR2 is ANQGSEA in the germline V gene. The V segment lost 4 bases and the J segment 4 bases; nucleotides outside the gene matches: 20. CDR3 region: CSVVIPRAGALRADTQYF. CDR3 in DNA: TGCAGCGTTGTAATCCCCAGGGCGGGAGCCTTAAGGGCAGATACGCAGTATTTT.

This clone turned up a few times. The chain joins TRBV10-3 to TRBJ2-3, with D perhaps TRBD1 (6 bases). The CDR3 loop spans 13 amino acids. Per germline, CDR1 ENHRY and CDR2 SYGVKD. With 8 bases removed from V and 2 bases from J, the gap between germline ends came to 11 bases. DNA of the CDR3: TGTGCCATCCTAGACAGGAACACAGATACGCAGTATTTT. Its protein is CAILDRNTDTQYF.

This chain uses TRBV7-9 with TRBJ2-6, with 7 bases identical to TRBD1. V shed 4 bases, J shed 2 bases, and the junction held 2 bases outside the gene matches. The CDR3 extends over 15 amino acids. Germline CDR1 reads SEHNR; CDR2 reads FQNEAQ (reference sequence). CDR3 loop: CASSSDRAGANVLTF. The DNA for the CDR3 is TGTGCCAGCAGCTCAGACAGGGCTGGGGCCAACGTCCTGACTTTC.

The sample holds a few counts of this clone. The chain employs TRBV11-2 and TRBJ2-3; 10 nucleotides align to TRBD2. Trimming cost V 4 bases and J 5 bases; bases outside gene matches: 6. The germline V gene has CDR1 SGHAT and CDR2 FQNNGV. This CDR3 has 15 residues. The CDR3 is CASSYLLAGLDTQYF. The CDR3 DNA reads TGTGCCAGCAGCTACTTACTAGCGGGACTAGATACGCAGTATTTT. Full variable domain (missing parts from reference TRBV11-2 and TRBJ2-3): EAGVAQSPRYKIIEKRQSVAFWCNPISGHATLYWYQQILGQGPKLLIQFQNNGVVDDSQLPKDRFSAERLKGVDSTLKIQPAKLEDSAVYLCASSYLLAGLDTQYFGPGTRLTVL.

J is TRBJ2-5 and V is TRBV9; D possibly corresponds to TRBD2 (5 bases). V lost 5 bases to trimming and J lost 5 bases, with 19 bases between them. The CDR3 totals 15 residues. The germline V gene encodes CDR1 SGDLS and CDR2 YYNGEE. Written as DNA, the CDR3 is TGTGCCAGCAGACTCGGTTCCGGGGTAGGTGAGACCCAGTACTTC. This gives the protein CASRLGSGVGETQYF. The full variable domain, rest sourced from reference TRBV9 and TRBJ2-5, is DSGVTQTPKHLITATGQRVTLRCSPRSGDLSVYWYQQSLDQGLQFLIQYYNGEERAKGNILERFSAQQFPDLHSELNLSSLELGDSALYFCASRLGSGVGETQYFGPGTRLLVL.

This clone was found a few times. The chain is built from TRBV11-2 and TRBJ2-5; D ambiguous. CDR3 length: 15 amino acids. CDR1 is SGHAT and CDR2 is FQNNGV in the germline V gene. Trimming stripped 7 bases from V and 4 bases from J, with 19 bases between. The CDR3: CASNPERSTAETQYF. The DNA of the CDR3 is TGTGCCAGCAATCCCGAAAGATCAACGGCAGAGACCCAGTACTTC.

This clone was counted a few times. J is TRBJ2-1 and V is TRBV2, with TRBD2 identical over 7 bases. This CDR3 has 15 amino acids. CDR1 SNHLY and CDR2 FYNNEI come from the germline V gene. Trimming cost V 5 bases and J 2 bases; bases outside gene matches: 6. The CDR3 sequence: CASSPVGGAYNEQFF. CDR3 in DNA: TGTGCCAGCAGTCCCGTTGGGGGGGCCTACAATGAGCAGTTCTTC.